This TCR beta chain was observed in a study of tumor-infiltrating lymphocytes in primary liver carcinoma. Study-wide background: Those enrolled were patients of both sexes, who were aged 30 to 69 years.

Remarks on this clonotype: Mismatch with germline at one junction end may stem from a read error.

Bulk tissue was left unsorted, and RNA and DNA were co-extracted from 20-30 mg of it. Over 80% viable tumor cells were present in every tumor sample. A primer matching the constant region was used to make TCR beta cDNA from approximately 0.55 ug of total RNA. Investigators got TCR beta libraries out of three nested multiplex PCR rounds, done with slightly modified ARM-PCR. TCRdb re-derived calls from the multiplex PCR reads in MiXCR, one entry per CDR3 protein. The sample carries roughly 190,000 distinct CDR3 sequences, 85% recorded once. This TCR was recovered from a man in his forties with primary liver carcinoma and hepatitis B virus infection. The sample taken for sequencing was tumor tissue from primary liver carcinoma.

DNA of the CDR3: TGTGCCAGAAACTTAAATGCCAATGTGCAGTTCTTC. Translating gives CARNLNANVQFF. This rearrangement joins TRBV11-3 to TRBJ2-1; D is unclear. The germline CDR1 and CDR2 sequences are SGHNT and YENEEA. The CDR3 contains 12 residues.